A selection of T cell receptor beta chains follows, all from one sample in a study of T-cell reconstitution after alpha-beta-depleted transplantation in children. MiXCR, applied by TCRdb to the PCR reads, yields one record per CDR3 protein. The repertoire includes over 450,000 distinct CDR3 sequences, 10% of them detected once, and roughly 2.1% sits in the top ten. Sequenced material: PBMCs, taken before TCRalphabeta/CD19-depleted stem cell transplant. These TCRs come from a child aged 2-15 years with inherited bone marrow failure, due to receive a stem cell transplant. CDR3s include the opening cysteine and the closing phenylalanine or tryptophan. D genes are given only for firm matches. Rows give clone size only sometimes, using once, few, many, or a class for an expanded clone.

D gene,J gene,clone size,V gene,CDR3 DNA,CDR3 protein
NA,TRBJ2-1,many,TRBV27,TGTGCCAGCAGGTTAACCGTCAGCTCCTACAATGAGCAGTTCTTC,CASRLTVSSYNEQFF
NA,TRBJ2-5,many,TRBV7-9,TGTGCCAGCAGCTCCCCGACAAGCCAAGAGACCCAGTACTTC,CASSSPTSQETQYF
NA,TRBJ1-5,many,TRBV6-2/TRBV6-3,TGTGCCAGCAGTTACAGGGCAGGTAATCAGCCCCAGCATTTT,CASSYRAGNQPQHF
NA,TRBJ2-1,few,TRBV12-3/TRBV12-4,TGTGCCAGCAGACCGGACTTGGTTGGGCAGTTCTTC,CASRPDLVGQFF
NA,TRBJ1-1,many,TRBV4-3,TGCGCCAGCAGCCAAGATACAACAGAAGCTTTCTTT,CASSQDTTEAFF
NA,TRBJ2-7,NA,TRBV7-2,TGTGCCAGCAGCTTAGAGCAGGTCTTTAACTCCTACGAGCAGTACTTC,CASSLEQVFNSYEQYF
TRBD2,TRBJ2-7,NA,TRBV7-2,TGTGCCAGCAGCCGAGCTCGGGAGGCTGGCGAGCAGTACTTC,CASSRAREAGEQYF
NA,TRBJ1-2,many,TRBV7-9,TGTGCCACTTGGGACGGTCATGGCTACACCTTC,CATWDGHGYTF
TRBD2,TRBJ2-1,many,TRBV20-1,TGCAGTGCTAGAGATGGACTAGCCTACAATGAGCAGTTCTTC,CSARDGLAYNEQFF
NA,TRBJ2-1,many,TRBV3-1,TGTGCCAGCAGCCAGTTCTGGGACATAGGGGTTTACAATGAGCAGTTCTTC,CASSQFWDIGVYNEQFF
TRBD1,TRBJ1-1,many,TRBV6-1,TGTGCCAGCAGCGGACAGGGGGTGACTGAAGCTTTCTTT,CASSGQGVTEAFF
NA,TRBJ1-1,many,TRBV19,TGTGCCAGTAGTACTGGTGGAAACACTGAAGCTTTCTTT,CASSTGGNTEAFF
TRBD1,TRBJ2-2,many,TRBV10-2,TGCGCCAGCAGTGAGTCCGATGGACAGGTTGGAAACACCGGGGAGCTGTTTTTT,CASSESDGQVGNTGELFF
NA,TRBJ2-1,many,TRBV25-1,TGTGCCAGCAGTGAATATAGCAGGGCACAACCCTACAATGAGCAGTTCTTC,CASSEYSRAQPYNEQFF
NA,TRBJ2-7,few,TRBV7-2,TGTGCCAGCAGCTTCCCCCGGGCGGGTTCCCACGAGCAGTACTTC,CASSFPRAGSHEQYF
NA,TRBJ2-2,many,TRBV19,TGTGCCAGTAGTATAGATCTCCCGGGTGGGAACACCGGGGAGCTGTTTTTT,CASSIDLPGGNTGELFF
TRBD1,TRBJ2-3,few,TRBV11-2,TGTGCCAGCAGCTTAGAGGGGACAGGATCCCTCACAGATACGCAGTATTTT,CASSLEGTGSLTDTQYF
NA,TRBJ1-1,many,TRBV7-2,TGTGCCAGCAGCCCTCTAATGGTACGGGAGATCACTGAAGCTTTCTTT,CASSPLMVREITEAFF
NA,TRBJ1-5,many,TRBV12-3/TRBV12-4,TGTGCCAGCAGTTGGGGCACCGGGACCGTTGATCAGCCCCAGCATTTT,CASSWGTGTVDQPQHF
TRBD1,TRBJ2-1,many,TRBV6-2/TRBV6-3,TGTGCCAGCAGCAATACAGGGGGTTTCTACAATGAGCAGTTCTTC,CASSNTGGFYNEQFF
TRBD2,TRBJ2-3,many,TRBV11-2,TGTGCCAGCAGCCCTCGTGGGACTAGCGGGACGTCCACAGATACGCAGTATTTT,CASSPRGTSGTSTDTQYF
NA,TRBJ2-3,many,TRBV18,TGTGCCAGCTGCTCTGCGATGGTGGATACGCAGTATTTT,CASCSAMVDTQYF
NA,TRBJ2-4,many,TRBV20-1,TGCACTTTCTCTGGGCCAGCGAGGGACATTCAGTACTTC,CTFSGPARDIQYF
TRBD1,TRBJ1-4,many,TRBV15,TGTGCCACCAGCCCAAGGACAGGGTTCGAAAAACTGTTTTTT,CATSPRTGFEKLFF
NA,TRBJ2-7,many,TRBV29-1,TGCAGCGTTGAAGACAAAGGCACCTACGAGCAGTACTTC,CSVEDKGTYEQYF
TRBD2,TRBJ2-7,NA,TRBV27,TGTGCCAGCACCCCAAGTTGGGGGAGGGCCACCTACGAGCAGTACTTC,CASTPSWGRATYEQYF
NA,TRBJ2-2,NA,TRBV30,TGTGCCTGGAGTTCCCTCAACACCGGGGAGCTGTTTTTT,CAWSSLNTGELFF
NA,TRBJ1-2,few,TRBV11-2,TGTGCCAGCAGCTTGCAGGGGTTCAACTATGGCTACACCTTC,CASSLQGFNYGYTF
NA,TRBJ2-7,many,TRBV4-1,TGCGCCAGCAGCCAAGATCTAGTCCTCAGCTACGAGCAGTACTTC,CASSQDLVLSYEQYF
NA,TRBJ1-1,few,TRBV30,TGTGCCTGGAGTGTAGGCAGGCTGAACACTGAAGCTTTCTTT,CAWSVGRLNTEAFF
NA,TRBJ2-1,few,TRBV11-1,TGTGCCAGCAGCTTGCCCCTTGTGGGCTTTGGAAGAAATGAGCAGTTCTTC,CASSLPLVGFGRNEQFF
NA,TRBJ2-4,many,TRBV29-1,TGCAGCGTTGGGACATGTAAAGGGATCATTCAGTACTTC,CSVGTCKGIIQYF